The subject of this entry is one T cell receptor beta chain. This record belongs to a study of blood T cell repertoires in COVID-19. Method: immunoSEQ multiplex PCR; TCRdb's copy keeps in-frame clones and lacks some. The sample lists some 120,000 clones; approximately 87% were seen once. Trimming at V came to 4 bases and at J to 3 bases, leaving 10 bases not matched to a gene. This CDR3 is 17 amino acids long. From germline, CDR1 is LNHDA and CDR2 SQIVND (reference sequence). The gene calls are TRBV19 and TRBJ2-2; 8 bases align to TRBD2. The sequence was obtained from a man aged 45 to 65 with acute or convalescent COVID-19. The source material was peripheral blood. The CDR3 DNA reads TGTGCCAGTAGTAAGCTTCGGGAGGGCCTAGACACCGGGGAGCTGTTTTTT. Translation gives CASSKLREGLDTGELFF.